This entry lists 19 T cell receptor beta chains sequenced from one sample in a study of shared clonotypes between healthy human individuals. Sequencing was performed with immunoSEQ multiplex PCR; in TCRdb, only in-frame clones are kept and a portion is missing. This sample yields roughly 1,600,000 clones, of which about 98.5% are seen a single time; under 0.45% belongs to the top ten. Material for sequencing was naive CD4+ T cells sorted from blood. Subset denoted: CD45RA+ positively selected. Source of these receptors: a young man in good health.

This chain joins TRBV29-1 and TRBJ1-1; the D gene is possibly TRBD1 (5 bases). Trimming left V 4 bases short and J 1 base short, with 10 bases between. Per germline, CDR1 SQVTM and CDR2 ANQGSEA. This CDR3 has 13 residues. Here the CDR3 DNA reads TGCAGCGTTGGGTTTAGGGGGAACACTGAAGCTTTCTTT. Amino acids: CSVGFRGNTEAFF.

V is TRBV7-2 and J is TRBJ2-3; 7 nucleotides match TRBD2. CDR1 and CDR2 from the germline V gene are SGHTA and FQGNSA. Trimming took 4 bases from V and 0 from J; bases not matched to a gene: 10. The CDR3 has 17 amino acids. The CDR3 protein is CASSSGLTISSTDTQYF. The CDR3 nucleotides are TGTGCCAGCAGCTCGGGACTAACGATTTCTAGCACAGATACGCAGTATTTT.

This clone was observed a single time. The genes are TRBV5-4 and TRBJ2-1, with 10 bases matching TRBD2. CDR1 SGHNT and CDR2 YYREEE come from the germline V gene (reference sequence). CDR3 length: 16 residues. The V segment lost 0 bases and the J segment 6 bases; nucleotides outside the gene matches: 6. Here the CDR3 DNA reads TGTGCCAGCAGCTTGGGACGAGCGGGAGGGCCCAATGAGCAGTTCTTC. Translation gives CASSLGRAGGPNEQFF.

Notes on this clone: This CDR3 is also generated by other DNA sequences in the sample. The V and J genes are TRBV27 and TRBJ2-7, with 10 bases identical to TRBD2. The CDR3 length is 15 residues. CDR1 and CDR2 from the germline V gene are MNHEY and SMNVEV (reference sequence). Trimming cost V 0 bases and J 2 bases; bases outside gene matches: 1. The CDR3 is CASSLSLAGAYEQYF. CDR3 in DNA: TGTGCCAGCAGTTTATCGCTAGCGGGAGCCTACGAGCAGTACTTC.

This chain uses TRBV5-4 with TRBJ2-2, with TRBD1 matching 10 bases. With 5 bases clipped from V and 3 bases from J, the junction kept 7 bases outside the gene matches. This CDR3 spans 16 amino acids. Germline V gene data show CDR1 as SGHNT and CDR2 as YYREEE (reference sequence). The CDR3 DNA sequence: TGTGCCAGCAGGGGCCGGGACAGGGGCGACACCGGGGAGCTGTTTTTT. Encoded protein: CASRGRDRGDTGELFF.

The gene calls are TRBV9 and TRBJ2-5; 14 bases line up with TRBD2. V lost 4 bases and J lost 4; bases outside the gene matches: 12. The CDR3 loop spans 18 amino acids. The germline V gene encodes CDR1 SGDLS and CDR2 YYNGEE. CDR3 DNA: TGTGCCAGCAGCTCAAAGAAGGGACTAGCGGGAGTGGGAGAGACCCAGTACTTC. Translation: CASSSKKGLAGVGETQYF.

The gene calls are TRBV2 and TRBJ1-1; TRBD1 agrees at 8 bases. V was pared by 7 bases and J by 4 bases, with 5 bases of the junction left unmatched. CDR1 and CDR2 (germline): SNHLY, FYNNEI. The CDR3 has 13 residues. As DNA, the CDR3 is TGTGCCAGCAACCCACAGGGGGTCACTGAAGCTTTCTTT. Protein: CASNPQGVTEAFF.

This sequence joins TRBV6-5 and TRBJ2-5; no firm D call. V was trimmed by 0 bases and J by 2 bases, leaving 10 bases between them. Germline V gene lookup returns CDR1 MNHEY and CDR2 SVGAGI. There are 15 residues in the CDR3. The CDR3 coding sequence is TGTGCCAGCAGTTACTCCGAGCTGACTCAAGAGACCCAGTACTTC. This gives the protein CASSYSELTQETQYF.

The chain employs TRBV28 and TRBJ1-5; D is unclear. CDR3 size: 13 residues. The V gene's germline CDR1 is MDHEN and CDR2 SYDVKM. V lost 3 bases and J lost 4, with 7 bases in between. CDR3 protein: CASSFVVNQPQHF. DNA of the CDR3: TGTGCCAGCAGTTTTGTGGTAAATCAGCCCCAGCATTTT.

The chain uses TRBV13 and TRBJ2-1; 7 positions agree with TRBD2. CDR3 length: 14 amino acids. In germline, CDR1 is PRHDT, CDR2 FYEKMQ (reference sequence). After removal of 6 bases from V and 6 bases from J, the junction contained 8 bases not matched to a gene. The CDR3: CASSPGTTLNEQFF. The CDR3 coding sequence is TGTGCCAGCAGTCCAGGGACTACCCTCAATGAGCAGTTCTTC.

This chain connects TRBV5-1 to TRBJ2-5, with 10 bases lining up with TRBD1. The length of the CDR3 is 14 residues. The V gene end was trimmed by 4 bases and the J gene end by 3 bases; junction bases not matched to a gene: 3. In germline, CDR1 is SGHRS, CDR2 YFSETQ. The CDR3 loop reads CASSHGTGEETQYF. For the CDR3, the DNA is TGCGCCAGCAGCCACGGGACAGGGGAAGAGACCCAGTACTTC.

J is TRBJ1-5 and V is TRBV19; D remains ambiguous. The CDR3 covers 16 residues. Looked up from germline, CDR1 is LNHDA and CDR2 is SQIVND (reference sequence). The V end lost 3 bases, the J end lost 3 bases, and 15 bases lay between the germline ends. This CDR3 is CASSISEGRSNQPQHF. The CDR3 coding sequence is TGTGCCAGTAGTATTAGTGAGGGCAGGTCCAATCAGCCCCAGCATTTT.

Note on this clone: The junction departs from germline at one end; a sequencing error may be responsible. The genes are TRBV19 and TRBJ2-1, with 8 bases lining up with TRBD2. Germline V gene lookup returns CDR1 LNHDA and CDR2 SQIVND (reference sequence). The CDR3 is 14 amino acids. The CDR3 coding sequence is TGTGCCAGTAGTACACCAAGCGGGAGCGGGAGTCAAATCTTC. This sequence encodes CASSTPSGSGSQIF.

This sequence joins TRBV5-4 and TRBJ2-7, with 7 bases matching TRBD1. CDR3 length: 13 amino acids. The germline V gene has CDR1 SGHNT and CDR2 YYREEE (reference sequence). Trimming removed 2 bases from V and 5 bases from J; junction bases left unmatched: 4. The CDR3 sequence is CASSFVGTDEQYF. The CDR3 region has the DNA TGTGCCAGCAGCTTTGTCGGGACAGACGAGCAGTACTTC.

On this clone itself: The same CDR3 can be traced to other DNA sequences in this sample. The V gene is TRBV7-9, the J gene TRBJ2-7, with 7 bases matching TRBD1. The germline CDR1 and CDR2 sequences are SEHNR and FQNEAQ (reference sequence). The junction had 7 bases not matched to a gene; V was cut back by 5 bases and J by 3 bases. The length of the CDR3 is 14 residues. CDR3 nucleotide sequence: TGTGCCAGCAGCACCCGGGACAGACTCTACGAGCAGTACTTC. Encoded protein: CASSTRDRLYEQYF.

This chain's CDR3 is CASSVDRAYSYEQYF. For the CDR3, the DNA is TGCGCCAGCAGCGTGGACAGGGCCTACTCCTACGAGCAGTACTTC. This chain connects TRBV5-1 to TRBJ2-7; TRBD1 agrees at 8 bases. After removal of 4 bases from V and 0 bases from J, the junction contained 6 bases not matched to a gene. This CDR3 comprises 15 residues. Per germline, CDR1 SGHRS and CDR2 YFSETQ.

V is TRBV20-1 and J is TRBJ2-5; D not certain. Germline loops: CDR1 DFQATT, CDR2 SNEGSKA (reference sequence). This CDR3 has 11 amino acids. Trimming left V 6 bases short and J 7 bases short, with 12 bases between. This chain's CDR3 is CSALRSGTQYF. DNA of the CDR3: TGCAGTGCCCTCCGCTCGGGGACCCAGTACTTC.

In regard to this clone: The same CDR3 can be traced to other DNA sequences in this sample. The rearrangement joins TRBV28 to TRBJ2-1; D not certain. The CDR3 contains 12 residues. V lost 2 bases and J 7 bases, leaving 6 bases between the germline ends. Germline CDR1 MDHEN, CDR2 SYDVKM. The CDR3 DNA reads TGTGCCAGCAGTTTAGCGCGGAATGAGCAGTTCTTC. Translating it yields CASSLARNEQFF.

Only one count was recorded for this clone. This rearrangement joins TRBV28 to TRBJ2-7, with TRBD2 matching over 8 bases. The CDR3 consists of 18 residues. Losses at the gene ends were 2 bases for V and 6 bases for J; bases not matched to a gene: 18. CDR1 is MDHEN and CDR2 is SYDVKM in the germline V gene. CDR3 nucleotides: TGTGCCAGCAGTTTAGGGACCAGGGGATGGGGGACTAGGAGCGAGCAGTACTTC. Its translation is CASSLGTRGWGTRSEQYF.